The 24 T cell receptor beta chains given below trace back to one sample, sequenced in a study of beta chain features in type 1 diabetes. The study, taken as a whole, reports: Type 1 diabetes patients showed a moderate but significant shortening of TCRB CDR3s in all four CD4+ subsets.

The investigators reverse transcribed all of the isolated RNA, so they sequenced expressed TCRB transcripts. Measured with immunoSEQ multiplex PCR; TCRdb has only the in-frame clones, and not every one. The sample lists 640,000 or so clones, about an eighth seen once, with roughly 0.04% in the top ten. These receptors have no identified antigens. The sample consisted of naive CD4+ T cells from blood. The receptors were gathered from a man younger than 30 with type 1 diabetes.

This clone was counted only a few times. The chain is built from TRBV18 and TRBJ1-5; no reliable D call. From germline, CDR1 is KGHSH and CDR2 LQKENI. This CDR3 spans 15 amino acids. Trimming took 6 bases from V and 4 from J, leaving 16 bases between them. In DNA form, the CDR3 reads TGTGCCAGCTCCAACCTAGCGGACCAGAATCAGCCCCAGCATTTT. This gives the protein CASSNLADQNQPQHF.

The chain has TRBV7-9 and TRBJ2-3; possible D gene TRBD1, 6 bases. The germline CDR1 and CDR2 sequences are SEHNR and FQNEAQ (reference sequence). The CDR3 is 12 amino acids. V shed 5 bases and J shed 4 bases, with 7 bases lying between them. The chain's CDR3 is CASSTGPDTQYF. In DNA form, the CDR3 reads TGTGCCAGCAGCACAGGGCCAGATACGCAGTATTTT.

This clone was seen more than once but under ten times. Written as DNA, the CDR3 is TGTGCCAGCAGCACCTCGGACAGTTGGAATCAGCCCCAGCATTTT. This translates into CASSTSDSWNQPQHF. V and J are TRBV9 and TRBJ1-5, with D tentatively TRBD1 (6 bases). CDR3 size: 15 residues. Germline-derived CDR1 and CDR2 are SGDLS and YYNGEE. Between the trimmed V and J ends, which lost 4 bases and 4 bases, there was a span of 15 bases.

The genes are TRBV28 and TRBJ1-2, with D tentatively TRBD1 (6 bases). Germline V CDR1 and CDR2: MDHEN, SYDVKM. Trimming cost V 6 bases and J 6 bases, with 14 bases left between them. This CDR3 has 13 residues. CDR3 sequence: CASSWQGTNGYTF. CDR3 nucleotide sequence: TGTGCCAGCAGCTGGCAGGGGACTAATGGCTACACCTTC.

This clone was counted a few times. V is TRBV30 and J is TRBJ2-5; D remains unclear. V lost 7 bases to trimming and J lost 4 bases, with 16 bases between them. Germline CDR1 is GTSNPN and CDR2 is SVGIG (reference sequence). There are 13 residues in the CDR3. The CDR3, as DNA: TGTGCCTTCCGAACCCGGTGGAGAGAGACCCAGTACTTC. As protein: CAFRTRWRETQYF.

Turning to this clone: The same CDR3 also results from other DNA sequences found in this sample. The chain combines TRBV7-9 with TRBJ1-5, with TRBD1 identical over 9 bases. This CDR3 has 14 amino acids. The V gene's germline CDR1 is SEHNR and CDR2 FQNEAQ (reference sequence). With 5 bases clipped from V and 2 bases from J, the junction kept 1 base outside the gene matches. CDR3 residues: CASSRDRGNQPQHF. DNA for the CDR3: TGTGCCAGCAGCCGGGACAGGGGCAATCAGCCCCAGCATTTT.

V gene TRBV7-9 combines with J gene TRBJ2-3; D uncertain. The V and J ends lost 5 bases and 2 bases respectively, with 5 bases between them. The CDR3 has 12 amino acids. The germline CDR1 and CDR2 sequences are SEHNR and FQNEAQ (reference sequence). CDR3 nucleotides: TGTGCCAGCAGCCCCTTCACAGATACGCAGTATTTT. Its translation: CASSPFTDTQYF.

This sequence joins TRBV30 and TRBJ2-5; 7 bases fit TRBD1. This CDR3 region has 14 residues. Germline loops: CDR1 GTSNPN, CDR2 SVGIG (reference sequence). J gave up 5 bases and V 0 bases, and 6 bases lay outside the gene matches. CDR3 loop: CAWSVVQGMETQYF. DNA for the CDR3: TGTGCCTGGAGTGTAGTACAGGGGATGGAGACCCAGTACTTC. The full variable domain, completed using reference TRBV30 and TRBJ2-5, is SQTIHQWPATLVQPVGSPLSLECTVEGTSNPNLYWYRQAAGRGLQLLFYSVGIGQISSEVPQNLSASRPQDRQFILSSKKLLLSDSGFYLCAWSVVQGMETQYFGPGTRLLVL.

J is TRBJ1-2 and V is TRBV18; 7 positions match TRBD1. Germline trimming cut 3 bases from V and 6 bases from J; bases unmatched to any gene: 10. The CDR3 contains 15 residues. The germline CDR1 and CDR2 sequences are KGHSH and LQKENI. The CDR3 sequence is CASSPQGTVRHGYTF. Written as DNA, the CDR3 is TGTGCCAGCTCACCGCAAGGGACAGTCCGACATGGCTACACCTTC.

V and J are TRBV14 and TRBJ1-2; D is ambiguous. The CDR3 covers 13 residues. Per germline, CDR1 SGHDN and CDR2 FVKESK. Trimming left V 1 base short and J 4 bases short, with 7 bases between. The CDR3 DNA reads TGTGCCAGCAGCCAAGGGGTCCTCTATGGCTACACCTTC. Its translation is CASSQGVLYGYTF.

The chain uses TRBV2 and TRBJ2-2, with D unresolved. Germline CDR1 reads SNHLY; CDR2 reads FYNNEI. The V gene lost 4 bases and the J gene lost 8 bases, with 8 bases spanning the gap. CDR3 length: 12 residues. CDR3 in amino acids: CASSVQLGELFF. The DNA of the CDR3 is TGTGCCAGCAGTGTACAATTGGGGGAGCTGTTTTTT.

This clone was seen only a few times. This rearrangement joins TRBV5-1 to TRBJ1-6, with D perhaps TRBD1 (5 bases). V was pared by 0 bases and J by 3 bases, with 10 bases between. Germline-derived CDR1 and CDR2 are SGHRS and YFSETQ. The CDR3 loop spans 16 amino acids. The CDR3 region has the DNA TGCGCCAGCAGCTTGGCGGGGACGGGCTATAATTCACCCCTCCACTTT. This gives the protein CASSLAGTGYNSPLHF.

Only a few counts were recorded for this clone. The chain combines TRBV28 with TRBJ2-7; possible D gene TRBD1, 6 bases. The CDR3 spans 16 residues. Germline V gene sequence: CDR1 MDHEN, CDR2 SYDVKM. V lost 4 bases, J lost 0 bases, and 16 bases lay in between. The CDR3 sequence: CASSSSATGNSYEQYF. The CDR3 bases are TGTGCCAGCAGTTCCTCGGCAACAGGGAACTCCTACGAGCAGTACTTC.

The genes are TRBV9 and TRBJ1-1; D is perhaps TRBD1 (6 bases). Per germline, CDR1 SGDLS and CDR2 YYNGEE. Trimming took off 0 bases at V and 5 bases at J, with 14 bases between the two ends. CDR3 length: 15 amino acids. This chain's CDR3 is CASSVVEGVDTEAFF. The DNA for the CDR3 is TGTGCCAGCAGCGTAGTTGAGGGGGTAGATACTGAAGCTTTCTTT. Full variable domain (outside the CDR3, taken from reference TRBV9 and TRBJ1-1): DSGVTQTPKHLITATGQRVTLRCSPRSGDLSVYWYQQSLDQGLQFLIQYYNGEERAKGNILERFSAQQFPDLHSELNLSSLELGDSALYFCASSVVEGVDTEAFFGQGTRLTVV.

This clone has a handful of counts. The chain uses TRBV7-2 and TRBJ2-3, with 9 bases aligning to TRBD2. CDR3 length: 16 residues. Losses at the gene ends were 6 bases for V and 6 bases for J; bases not matched to a gene: 13. CDR1 is SGHTA and CDR2 is FQGNSA in the germline V gene. The CDR3 is CASRRRAGGPRDTQYF. The CDR3 bases are TGTGCCAGCAGGAGGAGAGCGGGGGGCCCCCGGGATACGCAGTATTTT. Together with reference TRBV7-2 and TRBJ2-3, the CDR3 gives the full variable domain: GAGVSQSPSNKVTEKGKDVELRCDPISGHTALYWYRQSLGQGLEFLIYFQGNSAPDKSGLPSDRFSAERTGGSVSTLTIQRTQQEDSAVYLCASRRRAGGPRDTQYFGPGTRLTVL.

The chain combines TRBV19 with TRBJ2-5; D may be TRBD1 (6 bases). This CDR3 spans 12 amino acids. Germline CDR1 and CDR2: LNHDA and SQIVND (reference sequence). V gave up 9 bases and J gave up 2 bases, with 10 bases separating them. The CDR3 DNA follows: TGTGCCAGCCAAGACAGGCAAGAGACCCAGTACTTC. Amino acid sequence: CASQDRQETQYF.

A word on this clone: Other DNA sequences from this sample encode an identical CDR3 as well. The chain joins TRBV7-2 to TRBJ2-7; 7 positions agree with TRBD2. The CDR3 loop spans 15 amino acids. The V gene end was trimmed by 1 base and the J gene end by 2 bases; junction bases not matched to a gene: 5. Germline lookup yields CDR1 SGHTA and CDR2 FQGNSA. CDR3 region: CASSLVASGTYEQYF. The CDR3 DNA reads as TGTGCCAGCAGCTTAGTGGCTAGCGGCACCTACGAGCAGTACTTC.

The CDR3, as DNA: TGTGCCAGCAGCTTAGAACTCCACGAGCAGTACTTC. Translating gives CASSLELHEQYF. The chain carries TRBV7-9 and TRBJ2-7, with D uncertain. V shed 1 base and J shed 5 bases, with 6 bases lying between them. This CDR3 spans 12 amino acids. In germline, CDR1 is SEHNR, CDR2 FQNEAQ (reference sequence).

This clone was observed a handful of times. The V call is TRBV28, the J call TRBJ2-7; a weak D match, TRBD2 (5 bases). V was clipped by 6 bases and J by 1 base, with 10 bases between them. There are 13 residues in the CDR3. Germline values: CDR1 MDHEN, CDR2 SYDVKM. In nucleotides, the CDR3 is TGTGCCAGCAGCCAGAAGCGGTCCTACGAGCAGTACTTC. It encodes CASSQKRSYEQYF.

The chain has TRBV6-8 and TRBJ2-1, with 11 bases lining up with TRBD2. In germline, CDR1 is MNHGY, CDR2 SAAAGT. The CDR3 is 19 amino acids. J gave up 0 bases and V 9 bases, and 16 bases lay outside the gene matches. CDR3 protein: CASWPNTSGGLSSYNEQFF. In nucleotides, the CDR3 is TGTGCCAGTTGGCCTAACACTAGCGGGGGCCTTAGCTCCTACAATGAGCAGTTCTTC.

The J gene is TRBJ1-4, the V gene TRBV30; maybe TRBD1 (5 bases). The V end lost 0 bases, the J end lost 7 bases, and 12 bases lay between the germline ends. CDR1 is GTSNPN and CDR2 is SVGIG in the germline V gene (reference sequence). This CDR3 has 14 amino acids. The CDR3 reads CAWSVKAGVEKLFF. CDR3 coding DNA: TGTGCCTGGAGTGTAAAGGCGGGGGTTGAAAAACTGTTTTTT.

V usage is TRBV10-1 and J usage is TRBJ1-2, with 9 nucleotides matching TRBD1. With 6 bases clipped from V and 7 bases from J, the junction kept 6 bases outside the gene matches. This CDR3 has 13 amino acids. Germline V gene data show CDR1 as WNHNN and CDR2 as SYGVQD (reference sequence). The CDR3 nucleotides read TGCGCCAGCAGGGCGGACAGGGGAAGTGGCTACACCTTC. This translates into CASRADRGSGYTF.

The chain combines TRBV6-5 with TRBJ2-5; D possibly corresponds to TRBD2 (6 bases). Trimming took 6 bases from V and 4 from J, leaving 12 bases between them. This CDR3 contains 13 residues. Per germline, CDR1 MNHEY and CDR2 SVGAGI. CDR3 region: CASRGTGPETQYF. Written as DNA, the CDR3 is TGTGCCAGCAGGGGGACTGGCCCAGAGACCCAGTACTTC.

This chain uses TRBV5-1 with TRBJ1-1; D gene uncertain. The germline CDR1 and CDR2 sequences are SGHRS and YFSETQ. V was shortened by 4 bases and J by 0 bases, with 10 bases between the two germline ends. This CDR3 is 14 amino acids long. Here the CDR3 DNA reads TGCGCCAGCAGCGGAACAGTAATGAACACTGAAGCTTTCTTT. Its translation is CASSGTVMNTEAFF.